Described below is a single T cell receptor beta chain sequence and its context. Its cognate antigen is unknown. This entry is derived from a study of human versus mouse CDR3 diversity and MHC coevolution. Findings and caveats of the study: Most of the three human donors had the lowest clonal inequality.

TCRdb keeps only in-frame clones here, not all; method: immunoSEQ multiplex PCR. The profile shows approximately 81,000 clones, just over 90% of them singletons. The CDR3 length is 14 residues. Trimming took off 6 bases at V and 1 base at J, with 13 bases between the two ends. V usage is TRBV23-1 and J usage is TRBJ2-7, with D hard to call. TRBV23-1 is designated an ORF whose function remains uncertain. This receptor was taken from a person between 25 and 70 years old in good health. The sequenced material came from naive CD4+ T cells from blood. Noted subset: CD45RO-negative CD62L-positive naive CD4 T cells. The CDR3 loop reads CASRPHDTSYEQYF. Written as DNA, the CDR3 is TGCGCCAGCAGACCTCATGACACATCCTACGAGCAGTACTTC.